A single sample is the source of the 3 T cell receptor beta chains below, sequenced in a study of blood T cell repertoires in COVID-19. Sequencing used immunoSEQ multiplex PCR; TCRdb keeps in-frame clones, though not all of them. The sample holds about 210,000 clones, over 80% seen once. Sequenced sample: peripheral blood. The receptor source for this set is a man aged 55 to 70 with COVID-19, enrolled during active disease.

This clone was found a few times. The chain couples TRBV4-3 to TRBJ1-2; D gene uncertain. The CDR3 totals 15 residues. V shed 0 bases and J shed 8 bases, with 16 bases lying between them. CDR1 and CDR2 from the germline V gene are LGHNA and YSLEER. The CDR3 nucleotides are TGCGCCAGCAGCCAAGATCGCGGGCGGACCGGCGGCTACACCTTC. It codes for CASSQDRGRTGGYTF.

This chain uses TRBV30 with TRBJ1-3; 9 bases match TRBD1. The CDR3 sequence is 15 residues long. CDR1 is GTSNPN, CDR2 SVGIG, per germline (reference sequence). V trimming: 1 base; J trimming: 0 bases; junction bases outside the gene matches: 1. The CDR3 bases are TGTGCCTGGAGTGGGGACAGGGCCTCTGGAAACACCATATATTTT. It encodes CAWSGDRASGNTIYF.

The table lists this clone with a few counts. The DNA of the CDR3 is TGTGCCAGTAGCCCGGTCGGAGGGGCCGAGCAGTACTTC. Protein: CASSPVGGAEQYF. The chain is built from TRBV19 and TRBJ2-7, with a weak D call TRBD2 (6 bases). V lost 6 bases and J 6 bases, leaving 15 bases between the germline ends. Germline V gene data show CDR1 as LNHDA and CDR2 as SQIVND (reference sequence). This CDR3 spans 13 amino acids.